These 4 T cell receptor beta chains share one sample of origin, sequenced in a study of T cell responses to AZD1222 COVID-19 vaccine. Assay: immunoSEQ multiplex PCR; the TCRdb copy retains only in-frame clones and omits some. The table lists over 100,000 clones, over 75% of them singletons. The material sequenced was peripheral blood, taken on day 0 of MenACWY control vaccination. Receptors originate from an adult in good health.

The CDR3 DNA sequence: TGTGCCAGCAGCCAAGGAACAGGCCAGCCCCAGCATTTT. Translation gives CASSQGTGQPQHF. The rearrangement joins TRBV3-1 (or the pseudogene TRBV3-2) to TRBJ1-5, with D possibly being TRBD1 (5 bases). The CDR3 covers 13 residues. Between the trimmed V and J ends, which lost 1 base and 7 bases, there was a span of 8 bases. Germline-derived CDR1 and CDR2 are LGHDT and YNNKEL (reference sequence).

CDR3 region: CATSDFKTGYTF. The CDR3 nucleotides read TGTGCCACCAGTGATTTTAAAACCGGCTACACCTTC. This chain links TRBV24-1 with TRBJ1-2, with no clear D. Germline lookup yields CDR1 KGHDR and CDR2 SFDVKD. This CDR3 spans 12 amino acids. Trimming took off 1 base at V and 8 bases at J, with 7 bases between the two ends.

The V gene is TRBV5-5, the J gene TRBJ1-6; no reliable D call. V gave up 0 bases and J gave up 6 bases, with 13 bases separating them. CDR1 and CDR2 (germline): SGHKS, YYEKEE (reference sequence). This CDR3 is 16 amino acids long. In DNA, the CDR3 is TGTGCCAGCAGCTTGGTTTCGACCTCGGTTAATTCACCCCTCCACTTT. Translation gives CASSLVSTSVNSPLHF.

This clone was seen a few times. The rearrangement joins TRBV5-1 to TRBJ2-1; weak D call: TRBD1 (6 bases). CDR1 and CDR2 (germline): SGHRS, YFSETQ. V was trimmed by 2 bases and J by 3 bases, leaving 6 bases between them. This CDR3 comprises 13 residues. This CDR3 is CASSLQGYNEQFF. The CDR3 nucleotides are TGCGCCAGCAGCTTACAGGGCTACAATGAGCAGTTCTTC.